The T cell receptor beta chain described here comes from a study of blood T cell repertoires in COVID-19. The authors' processing: Counts of nucleated cells, estimated from reference gene primer amplification, were obtained. TCRdb's copy holds only in-frame clones and misses some; the assay was immunoSEQ multiplex PCR. V, J and clone size derive from that table, while D and trimming were established from the DNA sequence. The sample carries 40,000 to 60,000 clones, 70% to 90% recorded once. The sequenced material came from peripheral blood. This receptor was identified in a man aged 40-55 years with active COVID-19.

The CDR3 nucleotides read TGTGCCAGTAGTTGGGGACTCAACAATGAGCAGTTCTTC. Its translation is CASSWGLNNEQFF. The V gene is TRBV19, the J gene TRBJ2-1, with D maybe TRBD2 (6 bases). CDR1 and CDR2 (germline): LNHDA, SQIVND (reference sequence). The CDR3 is 13 amino acids. V lost 5 bases, J lost 5 bases, and 10 bases lay in between.